The next 27 T cell receptor beta chains were all read from a single sample in a study of response to subunit inactivated influenza vaccine. TCRdb analysed the RT-PCR reads with MiXCR anew, one entry per CDR3 protein. This sample has about 240,000 distinct CDR3 sequences, with approximately 12% found just once. Sequencing was performed on non-naive T cells sorted from PBMCs, taken about 14 days before vaccination. The receptor source for this set is a man aged 50 to 59 who received an inactivated influenza vaccine.

V is TRBV3-1 and J is TRBJ2-7; 11 positions match TRBD2. J gave up 1 base and V 1 base, and 0 bases lay outside the gene matches. The germline gives CDR1 LGHDT, CDR2 YNNKEL (reference sequence). This CDR3 has 15 residues. The CDR3 spells CASSQGLAGSYEQYF. The CDR3 bases are TGTGCCAGCAGCCAAGGACTAGCGGGGTCCTACGAGCAGTACTTC.

This clonotype was observed many times. V is TRBV6-1 and J is TRBJ2-1; unclear D gene. Germline CDR1 MNHNS, CDR2 SASEGT. The CDR3 has 15 residues. The germline V and J ends were trimmed by 6 bases and 7 bases, with 19 bases remaining between them. This chain's CDR3 is CASSSHGIGQNEQFF. DNA for the CDR3: TGTGCCAGCAGCTCGCACGGTATAGGGCAGAATGAGCAGTTCTTC.

The chain carries TRBV11-3 and TRBJ2-1, with TRBD1 matching 7 bases. The V and J ends lost 2 bases and 8 bases, in that order; junction bases with no gene match: 12. CDR3 length equals 16 residues. CDR1 is SGHNT and CDR2 is YENEEA in the germline V gene. CDR3 amino acids: CASSLRQGDLGDEQFF. The CDR3 bases are TGTGCCAGCAGCTTACGGCAGGGGGATCTGGGGGATGAGCAGTTCTTC.

This clonotype was counted only a few times. CDR3 sequence: CASSLMENTGELFF. The CDR3 DNA follows: TGTGCCAGCAGCTTAATGGAGAACACCGGGGAGCTGTTTTTT. V gene TRBV7-3 combines with J gene TRBJ2-2; D not resolved. There are 14 residues in the CDR3. Germline V gives CDR1 SGHTA, CDR2 FQGTGA. The V and J ends lost 1 base and 1 base respectively, with 4 bases between them. The entire variable domain, with the rest obtained from reference TRBV7-3 and TRBJ2-2, is as follows: GAGVSQTPSNKVTEKGKYVELRCDPISGHTALYWYRQSLGQGPEFLIYFQGTGAADDSGLPNDRFFAVRPEGSVSTLKIQRTERGDSAVYLCASSLMENTGELFFGEGSRLTVL.

This clonotype was observed a few times. The chain carries TRBV10-1 and TRBJ2-1; D unresolved. Trimming removed 6 bases from V and 5 bases from J, with 8 bases in between. CDR1 is WNHNN, CDR2 SYGVQD, per germline (reference sequence). The CDR3 sequence is 12 residues long. The CDR3 reads CASRIGDNEQFF. In DNA form, the CDR3 reads TGCGCCAGCAGAATCGGCGACAATGAGCAGTTCTTC.

For this clonotype: A much larger clone is a single base away; this may be a read error. V and J are TRBV4-3 and TRBJ2-3; D is perhaps TRBD2 (5 bases). The V gene's germline CDR1 is LGHNA and CDR2 YSLEER. The CDR3 extends over 16 amino acids. Trimming pared 1 base from V and 3 bases from J, leaving 14 bases between. CDR3 nucleotides: TGCGCCAGCAGCCAAGGGACTGGGCCTAGGACAGATACGCAGTATTTT. It yields the protein CASSQGTGPRTDTQYF.

Only a few counts were recorded for this clonotype. The rearrangement joins TRBV6-2 or TRBV6-3 to TRBJ2-2; D gene ambiguous. The V gene's germline CDR1 is MNHEY and CDR2 SVGEGT. The V end was cut by 10 bases, the J end by 2 bases, with 14 bases between. This CDR3 is built from 14 residues. The CDR3 bases are TGTGCCACCCAGAAGACGGTTAACACCGGGGAGCTGTTTTTT. It is translated as CATQKTVNTGELFF.

J is TRBJ2-2 and V is TRBV7-2; D is perhaps TRBD1 (5 bases). Trimming pared 1 base from V and 5 bases from J, leaving 11 bases between. In germline, CDR1 is SGHTA, CDR2 FQGNSA. CDR3 length: 15 residues. In DNA, the CDR3 is TGTGCCAGCAGCTTAGTGCCAGGGATAACCGGGGAGCTGTTTTTT. It yields the protein CASSLVPGITGELFF. Variable domain in full (rest from reference TRBV7-2 and TRBJ2-2): GAGVSQSPSNKVTEKGKDVELRCDPISGHTALYWYRQSLGQGLEFLIYFQGNSAPDKSGLPSDRFSAERTGGSVSTLTIQRTQQEDSAVYLCASSLVPGITGELFFGEGSRLTVL.

The rearrangement joins TRBV5-6 to TRBJ2-5; D uncertain. Trimming took off 0 bases at V and 0 bases at J, with 9 bases between the two ends. CDR1 SGHDT and CDR2 YYEEEE come from the germline V gene. The CDR3 runs to 15 residues. The CDR3 coding sequence is TGTGCCAGCAGCTTGGTTACAGTTTACCAAGAGACCCAGTACTTC. Translation: CASSLVTVYQETQYF.

The V call is TRBV29-1, the J call TRBJ2-7; 9 bases match TRBD2. The CDR3 has 13 amino acids. Germline V gene lookup returns CDR1 SQVTM and CDR2 ANQGSEA. Losses at the gene ends were 4 bases for V and 6 bases for J; bases not matched to a gene: 7. CDR3 nucleotide sequence: TGCAGCGTTGTTGTAGCGGGAGTAACCGAGCAGTACTTC. This gives the protein CSVVVAGVTEQYF.

The J gene is TRBJ2-3, the V gene TRBV27; 10 bases fit TRBD1. Losses at the gene ends were 5 bases for V and 4 bases for J; bases not matched to a gene: 9. This CDR3 has 16 amino acids. Germline CDR1 is MNHEY and CDR2 is SMNVEV (reference sequence). CDR3: CASSLRTGGISDTQYF. The CDR3, as DNA: TGTGCCAGCAGTCTGAGGACAGGGGGAATTTCAGATACGCAGTATTTT.

This clonotype was observed at least ten times. The CDR3 DNA reads as TGCAGTGCTAGACCGCCCGGGACAGGGAACAATGAGCAGTTCTTC. Translation: CSARPPGTGNNEQFF. The V call is TRBV20-1, the J call TRBJ2-1; TRBD1 aligns across 9 bases. Germline lookup yields CDR1 DFQATT and CDR2 SNEGSKA (reference sequence). This CDR3 region has 15 residues. With V trimmed by 2 bases and J by 5 bases, 7 bases remained unmatched.

In this sample, this clonotype turned up many times. The genes are TRBV27 and TRBJ1-1; D perhaps matches TRBD1 (5 bases). The CDR3 is made up of 14 amino acids. From germline, CDR1 is MNHEY and CDR2 SMNVEV (reference sequence). V was clipped by 5 bases and J by 11 bases, with 21 bases between them. The CDR3 loop reads CASSARQFRGNAFF. For the CDR3, the DNA is TGTGCCAGCAGTGCCAGACAGTTTCGAGGGAACGCTTTCTTT.

This clonotype occurred many times. The J gene is TRBJ2-3, the V gene TRBV24-1, with unresolved D. Trimming pared 10 bases from V and 0 bases from J, leaving 13 bases between. Germline loops: CDR1 KGHDR, CDR2 SFDVKD. The CDR3 sequence is 14 residues long. This CDR3 reads CATATEASTDTQYF. The CDR3 region has the DNA TGTGCCACGGCAACAGAAGCTAGCACAGATACGCAGTATTTT.

For this clonotype: Possible read error: a much larger clone is one base away. The rearrangement joins TRBV28 to TRBJ1-5; D is possibly TRBD1 (5 bases). This CDR3 comprises 18 residues. Germline assignment: CDR1 MDHEN and CDR2 SYDVKM. The ends were cut back, 7 bases at V and 2 bases at J, with 24 bases in the middle. This chain's CDR3 is CASNSWRRSRVGNQPQHF. The CDR3 DNA follows: TGTGCCAGCAATTCCTGGAGAAGGTCCAGGGTGGGCAATCAGCCCCAGCATTTT.

At least ten counts were recorded for this clonotype. The CDR3 DNA reads TGTGCCAGCAGCCAATGGACTAGCGGAGAATACTACGAGCAGTACTTC. Protein: CASSQWTSGEYYEQYF. The J gene is TRBJ2-7, the V gene TRBV3-1; 10 nucleotides match TRBD2. Germline loops: CDR1 LGHDT, CDR2 YNNKEL (reference sequence). V gave up 2 bases and J gave up 3 bases; unmatched junction bases: 7. The CDR3 is 16 amino acids.

J is TRBJ2-7 and V is TRBV5-1; weak D call: TRBD2 (6 bases). Deletions cut 2 bases from V and 12 bases from J, with 18 bases between. The length of the CDR3 is 13 residues. Germline lookup yields CDR1 SGHRS and CDR2 YFSETQ. The CDR3 DNA reads TGCGCCAGCAGCTTAGGAGGGGACTCTTCGCTGTACTTC. Translated, it gives CASSLGGDSSLYF. The variable domain in full, with the rest retrieved from reference TRBV5-1 and TRBJ2-7, is KAGVTQTPRYLIKTRGQQVTLSCSPISGHRSVSWYQQTPGQGLQFLFEYFSETQRNKGNFPGRFSGRQFSNSRSEMNVSTLELGDSALYLCASSLGGDSSLYFGPGTRLTVT.

Here the CDR3 reads CASSHRGFTEAFF. CDR3 sequence (DNA): TGTGCCAGCAGCCACAGAGGGTTCACTGAAGCTTTCTTT. V gene TRBV3-1 combines with J gene TRBJ1-1; no firm D call. Germline V gene data show CDR1 as LGHDT and CDR2 as YNNKEL (reference sequence). V lost 3 bases to trimming and J lost 4 bases, with 9 bases between them. CDR3 length equals 13 residues.

The chain is built from TRBV7-6 and TRBJ2-3, with D possibly matching TRBD1 (6 bases). With 3 bases removed from V and 2 bases from J, the gap between germline ends came to 12 bases. This CDR3 spans 15 amino acids. Germline V gives CDR1 SGHVS, CDR2 FNYEAQ. This chain's CDR3 is CASSLTDRNTDTQYF. The CDR3 DNA follows: TGTGCCAGCAGCTTGACGGACAGAAACACAGATACGCAGTATTTT.

This clonotype was picked up a small number of times. The rearrangement joins TRBV5-1 to TRBJ2-5; TRBD2 agrees at 10 bases. Germline V gives CDR1 SGHRS, CDR2 YFSETQ. CDR3 length: 16 residues. The V and J ends lost 8 bases and 0 bases, in that order; junction bases with no gene match: 10. The CDR3 spells CASAPRSGRDQETQYF. The CDR3 coding sequence is TGCGCCAGTGCACCGAGGAGCGGGAGGGACCAAGAGACCCAGTACTTC.

The V and J genes are TRBV12-3 or TRBV12-4 and TRBJ2-5, with TRBD2 identical over 14 bases. The V and J ends lost 5 bases and 3 bases, in that order; junction bases with no gene match: 5. The CDR3 runs 16 residues. CDR3 loop: CASSPLTSGGEETQYF. The CDR3 nucleotides read TGTGCCAGCAGTCCACTGACTAGCGGGGGGGAAGAGACCCAGTACTTC.

This clonotype appeared a few times. This rearrangement joins TRBV24-1 to TRBJ2-5; 8 bases are shared with TRBD1. The CDR3 is 15 residues long. From germline, CDR1 is KGHDR and CDR2 SFDVKD. The V segment lost 2 bases and the J segment 0 bases; nucleotides outside the gene matches: 1. CDR3 protein: CATSDSGGHQETQYF. In DNA, the CDR3 is TGTGCCACCAGTGATTCAGGGGGCCACCAAGAGACCCAGTACTTC.

This clonotype was detected a few times. This chain joins TRBV10-3 and TRBJ2-7, with a tentative D call TRBD2 (7 bases). Germline V gene data show CDR1 as ENHRY and CDR2 as SYGVKD. V was trimmed by 1 base and J by 3 bases, leaving 13 bases between them. CDR3 size: 15 residues. The CDR3 reads CAISEWGGLGYEQYF. The CDR3 DNA reads TGTGCCATCAGTGAGTGGGGGGGGCTAGGCTACGAGCAGTACTTC.

There are a few counts of this clonotype. The CDR3 reads CASSPEGGRLDTEAFF. DNA for the CDR3: TGTGCCAGCAGCCCTGAGGGGGGTCGCCTTGACACTGAAGCTTTCTTT. J is TRBJ1-1 and V is TRBV3-1; the D gene is possibly TRBD1 (6 bases). V lost 4 bases and J 3 bases, leaving 18 bases between the germline ends. Germline V gene lookup returns CDR1 LGHDT and CDR2 YNNKEL (reference sequence). CDR3 length: 16 amino acids.

This clonotype has only a few counts. CDR3 in amino acids: CASMGGGRAKNIQYF. DNA of the CDR3: TGTGCCAGTATGGGGGGCGGGAGGGCCAAAAACATTCAGTACTTC. The chain couples TRBV19 to TRBJ2-4; TRBD2 aligns across 8 bases. The CDR3 runs 15 residues. Germline V CDR1 and CDR2: LNHDA, SQIVND (reference sequence). V gave up 7 bases and J gave up 1 base; unmatched junction bases: 6.

The rearrangement uses TRBV19 and TRBJ1-1; D may be TRBD1 (5 bases). Trimming removed 4 bases at V and 4 bases at J, with 10 bases between. The germline V gene has CDR1 LNHDA and CDR2 SQIVND (reference sequence). CDR3 size: 13 residues. CDR3 region: CASSKRGVTEAFF. Written as DNA, the CDR3 is TGTGCCAGTAGTAAGAGGGGAGTCACTGAAGCTTTCTTT.

The chain is built from TRBV20-1 and TRBJ2-3; possible D gene TRBD1, 5 bases. Germline CDR1 is DFQATT and CDR2 is SNEGSKA (reference sequence). V was pared by 2 bases and J by 3 bases, with 12 bases between. This CDR3 has 14 amino acids. In DNA, the CDR3 is TGCAGTGCTAGAAAACAGGTTCGGACAGATACGCAGTATTTT. Translating it yields CSARKQVRTDTQYF.